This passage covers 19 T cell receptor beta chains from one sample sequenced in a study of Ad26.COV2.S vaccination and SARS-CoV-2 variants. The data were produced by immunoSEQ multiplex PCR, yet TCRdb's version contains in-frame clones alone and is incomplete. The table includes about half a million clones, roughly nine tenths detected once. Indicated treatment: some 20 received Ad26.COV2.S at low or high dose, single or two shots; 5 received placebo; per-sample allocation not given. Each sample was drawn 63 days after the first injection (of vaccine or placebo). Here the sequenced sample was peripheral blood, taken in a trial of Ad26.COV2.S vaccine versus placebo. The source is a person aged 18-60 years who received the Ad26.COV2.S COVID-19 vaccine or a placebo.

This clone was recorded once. The CDR3 protein is CASGSYNSPLHF. In DNA, the CDR3 is TGTGCCAGCGGTTCTTATAATTCACCCCTCCACTTT. The chain joins TRBV2 to TRBJ1-6, with D hard to call. V was cut by 8 bases and J by 4 bases, with 6 bases left in between. The CDR3 runs to 12 residues. Per germline, CDR1 SNHLY and CDR2 FYNNEI.

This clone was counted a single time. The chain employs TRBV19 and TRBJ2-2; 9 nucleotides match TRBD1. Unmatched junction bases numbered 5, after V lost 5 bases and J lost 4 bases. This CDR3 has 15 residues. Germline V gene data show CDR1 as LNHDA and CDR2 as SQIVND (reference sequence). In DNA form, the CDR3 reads TGTGCCAGTAGTTGGGGACAGGGAGTCACCGGGGAGCTGTTTTTT. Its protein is CASSWGQGVTGELFF.

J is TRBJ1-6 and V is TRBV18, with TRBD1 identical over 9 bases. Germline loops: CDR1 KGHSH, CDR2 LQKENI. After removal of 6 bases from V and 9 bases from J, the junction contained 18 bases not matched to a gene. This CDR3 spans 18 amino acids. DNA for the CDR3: TGTGCCAGCTCCCAAGGACAGGGGCCAACTCCTCGGGCTTCACCCCTCCACTTT. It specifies CASSQGQGPTPRASPLHF.

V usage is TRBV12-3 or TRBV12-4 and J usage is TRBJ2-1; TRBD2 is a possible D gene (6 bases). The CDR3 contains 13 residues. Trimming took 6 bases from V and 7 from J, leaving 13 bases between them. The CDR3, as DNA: TGTGCCAGCAGCTTGGGACTCGTAAATGAGCAGTTCTTC. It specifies CASSLGLVNEQFF.

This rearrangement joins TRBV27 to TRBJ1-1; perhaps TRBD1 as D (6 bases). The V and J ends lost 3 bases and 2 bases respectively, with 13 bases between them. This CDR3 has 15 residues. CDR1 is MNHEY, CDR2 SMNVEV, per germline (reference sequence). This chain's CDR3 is CASSFGNRVNTEAFF. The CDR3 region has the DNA TGTGCCAGCAGTTTCGGGAACAGGGTAAACACTGAAGCTTTCTTT.

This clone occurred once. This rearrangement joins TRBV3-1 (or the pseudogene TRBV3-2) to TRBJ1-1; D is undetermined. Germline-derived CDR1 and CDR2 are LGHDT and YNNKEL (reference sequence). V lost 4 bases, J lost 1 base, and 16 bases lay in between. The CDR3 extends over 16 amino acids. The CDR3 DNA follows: TGTGCCAGCAGCCCTCGTTCGCAGCCAGGGAACACTGAAGCTTTCTTT. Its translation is CASSPRSQPGNTEAFF.

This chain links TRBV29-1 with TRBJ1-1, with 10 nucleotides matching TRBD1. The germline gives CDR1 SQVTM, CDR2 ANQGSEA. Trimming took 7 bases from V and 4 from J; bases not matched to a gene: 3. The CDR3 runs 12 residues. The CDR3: CSGDRGPTEAFF. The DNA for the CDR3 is TGCAGCGGGGACAGGGGACCCACTGAAGCTTTCTTT.

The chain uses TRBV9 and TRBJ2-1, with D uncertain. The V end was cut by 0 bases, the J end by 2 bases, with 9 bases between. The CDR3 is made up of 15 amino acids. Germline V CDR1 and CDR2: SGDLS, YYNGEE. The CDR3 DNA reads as TGTGCCAGCAGCGTAGGGGTATCAACCTACAATGAGCAGTTCTTC. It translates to CASSVGVSTYNEQFF.

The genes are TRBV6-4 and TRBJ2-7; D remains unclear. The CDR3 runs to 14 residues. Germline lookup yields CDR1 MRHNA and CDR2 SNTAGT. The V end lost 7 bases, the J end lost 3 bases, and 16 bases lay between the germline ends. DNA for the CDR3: TGTGCCAGCATACGGACCGGGCCGGTCTACGAGCAGTACTTC. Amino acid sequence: CASIRTGPVYEQYF.

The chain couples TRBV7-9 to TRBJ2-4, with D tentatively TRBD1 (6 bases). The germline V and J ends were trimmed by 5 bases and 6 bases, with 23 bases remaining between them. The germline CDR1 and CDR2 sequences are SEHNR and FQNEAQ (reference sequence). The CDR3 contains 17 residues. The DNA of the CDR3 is TGTGCCAGCAGCCCCCAGACGAACCAGGGGCTCGGAAACATTCAGTACTTC. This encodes CASSPQTNQGLGNIQYF.

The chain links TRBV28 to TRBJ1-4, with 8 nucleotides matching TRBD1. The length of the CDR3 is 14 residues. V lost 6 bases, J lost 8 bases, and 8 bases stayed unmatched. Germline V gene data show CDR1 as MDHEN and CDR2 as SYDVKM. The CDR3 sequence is CASSIGQGKEKLFF. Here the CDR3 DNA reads TGTGCCAGCAGCATAGGACAGGGTAAAGAAAAACTGTTTTTT.

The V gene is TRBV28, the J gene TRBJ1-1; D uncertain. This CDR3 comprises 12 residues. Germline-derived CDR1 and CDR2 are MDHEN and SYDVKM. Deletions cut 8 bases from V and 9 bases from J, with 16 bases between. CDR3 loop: CASESDTTKAFF. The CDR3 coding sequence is TGTGCCAGCGAGAGTGACACAACAAAAGCTTTCTTT.

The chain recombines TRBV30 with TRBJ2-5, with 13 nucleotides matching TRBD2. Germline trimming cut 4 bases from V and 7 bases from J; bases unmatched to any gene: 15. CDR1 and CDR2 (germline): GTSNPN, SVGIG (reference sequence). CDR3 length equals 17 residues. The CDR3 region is CAWNRLRTSGSRGTQYF. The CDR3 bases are TGTGCCTGGAACAGACTACGGACTAGCGGGAGTAGAGGGACCCAGTACTTC.

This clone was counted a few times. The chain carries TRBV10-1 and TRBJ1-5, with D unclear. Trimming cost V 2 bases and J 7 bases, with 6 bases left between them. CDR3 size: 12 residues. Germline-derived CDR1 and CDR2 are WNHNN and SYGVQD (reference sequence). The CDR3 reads CASSEGKQPQHF. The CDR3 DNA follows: TGCGCCAGCAGTGAGGGGAAACAGCCCCAGCATTTT.

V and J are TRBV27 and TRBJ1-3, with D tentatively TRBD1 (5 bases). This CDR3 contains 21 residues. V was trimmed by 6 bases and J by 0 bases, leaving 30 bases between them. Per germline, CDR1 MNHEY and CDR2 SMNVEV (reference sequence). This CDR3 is CASSYLTGEGRPIFSGNTIYF. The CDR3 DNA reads TGTGCCAGCAGCTACCTTACGGGGGAGGGGCGGCCCATCTTCTCTGGAAACACCATATATTTT.

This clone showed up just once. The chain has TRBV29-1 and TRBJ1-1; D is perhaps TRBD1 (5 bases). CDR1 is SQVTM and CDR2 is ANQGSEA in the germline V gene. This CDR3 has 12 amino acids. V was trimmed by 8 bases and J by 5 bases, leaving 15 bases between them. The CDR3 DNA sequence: TGCAGCAGCCGGGACCGTCGGACTGAAGCTTTCTTT. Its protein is CSSRDRRTEAFF.

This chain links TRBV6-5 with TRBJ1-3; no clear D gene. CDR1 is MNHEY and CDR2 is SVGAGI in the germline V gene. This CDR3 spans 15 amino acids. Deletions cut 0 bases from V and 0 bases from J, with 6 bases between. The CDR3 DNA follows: TGTGCCAGCAGTTACTCGCTATCCTCTGGAAACACCATATATTTT. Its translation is CASSYSLSSGNTIYF.

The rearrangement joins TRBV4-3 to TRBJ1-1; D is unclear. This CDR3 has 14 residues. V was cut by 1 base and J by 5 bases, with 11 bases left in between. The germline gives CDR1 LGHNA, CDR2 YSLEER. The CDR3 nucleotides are TGCGCCAGCAGCCAAGTATACGGGGATACTGAAGCTTTCTTT. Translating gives CASSQVYGDTEAFF.

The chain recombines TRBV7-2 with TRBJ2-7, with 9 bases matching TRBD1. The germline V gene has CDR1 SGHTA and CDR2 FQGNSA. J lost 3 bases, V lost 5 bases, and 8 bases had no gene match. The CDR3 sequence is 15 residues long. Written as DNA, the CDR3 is TGTGCCAGCAGCGATAAGGGGACAGGGCTCTACGAGCAGTACTTC. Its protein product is CASSDKGTGLYEQYF. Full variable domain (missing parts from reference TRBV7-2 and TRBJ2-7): GAGVSQSPSNKVTEKGKDVELRCDPISGHTALYWYRQSLGQGLEFLIYFQGNSAPDKSGLPSDRFSAERTGGSVSTLTIQRTQQEDSAVYLCASSDKGTGLYEQYFGPGTRLTVT.